A single sample is the source of the 3 T cell receptor beta chains below, sequenced in a study of T cell clusters in autoimmune cytopenias. TRB was amplified from about 260 ng of peripheral blood genomic DNA per sample. TRB rearrangements were amplified by touch-down multiplex PCR with mixed TRB-A/B primers. Using the multiplex PCR reads, TCRdb records one entry per CDR3 protein without DNA. In total, the table holds around 7,900 distinct CDR3 sequences. The sample consisted of peripheral blood. The origin of the receptors is a human donor with an autoimmune cytopenia or autoimmune hepatitis (not recorded which).

The chain joins TRBV20-1 to TRBJ2-1; the TRBD2 assignment by TCRdb is unverifiable without DNA. Germline-derived CDR1 and CDR2 are DFQATT and SNEGSKA (reference sequence). There are 15 residues in the CDR3. The CDR3 protein is CSARDMDSTLNEQFF.

The gene calls are TRBV18 and TRBJ2-7; lacking DNA, the TRBD1 call made by TCRdb goes unchecked. The germline CDR1 and CDR2 sequences are KGHSH and LQKENI. This CDR3 spans 16 amino acids. The CDR3 region is CASSPTGGLSSYEQYF.

This rearrangement joins TRBV7-9 to TRBJ2-1; TCRdb's D gene call, TRBD1, goes unchecked for lack of DNA. Germline CDR1 and CDR2: SEHNR and FQNEAQ (reference sequence). This CDR3 region has 15 residues. CDR3 sequence reads: CASSLGGGAYNEQFF.